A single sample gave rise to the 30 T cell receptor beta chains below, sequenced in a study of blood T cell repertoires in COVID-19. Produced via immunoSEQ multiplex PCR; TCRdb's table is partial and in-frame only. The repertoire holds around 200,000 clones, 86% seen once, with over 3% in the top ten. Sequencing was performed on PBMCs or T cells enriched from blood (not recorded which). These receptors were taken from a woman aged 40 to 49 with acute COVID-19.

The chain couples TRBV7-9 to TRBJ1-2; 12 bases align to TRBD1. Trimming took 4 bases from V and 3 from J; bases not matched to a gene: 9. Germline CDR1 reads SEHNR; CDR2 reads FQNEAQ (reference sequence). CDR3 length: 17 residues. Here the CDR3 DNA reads TGTGCCAGCAGCTCGGGGACAGGGGGCTTGTTAGACTATGGCTACACCTTC. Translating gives CASSSGTGGLLDYGYTF.

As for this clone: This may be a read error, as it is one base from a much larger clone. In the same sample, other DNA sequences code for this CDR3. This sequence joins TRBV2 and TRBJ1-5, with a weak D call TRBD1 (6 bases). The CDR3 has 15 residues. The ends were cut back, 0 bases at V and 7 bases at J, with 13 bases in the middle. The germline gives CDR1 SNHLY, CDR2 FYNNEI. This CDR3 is CASSEARGAGQPQHF. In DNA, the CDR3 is TGTGCCAGCAGTGAAGCGCGGGGGGCGGGGCAGCCCCAGCATTTT. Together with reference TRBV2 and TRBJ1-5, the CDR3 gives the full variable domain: EPEVTQTPSHQVTQMGQEVILRCVPISNHLYFYWYRQILGQKVEFLVSFYNNEISEKSEIFDDQFSVERPDGSNFTLKIRSTKLEDSAMYFCASSEARGAGQPQHFGDGTRLSIL.

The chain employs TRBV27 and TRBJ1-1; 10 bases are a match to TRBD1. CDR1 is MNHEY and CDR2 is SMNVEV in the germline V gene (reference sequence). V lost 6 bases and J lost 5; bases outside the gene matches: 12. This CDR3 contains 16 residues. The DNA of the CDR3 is TGTGCCAGCAGAACCGGGACAGGGGTGTTAAAGACTGAAGCTTTCTTT. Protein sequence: CASRTGTGVLKTEAFF.

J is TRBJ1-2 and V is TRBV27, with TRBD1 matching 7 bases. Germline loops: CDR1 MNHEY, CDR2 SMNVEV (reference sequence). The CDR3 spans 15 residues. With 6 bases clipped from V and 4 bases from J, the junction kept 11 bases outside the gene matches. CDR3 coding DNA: TGTGCCAGCAGCCCGAGGGGGCAAGTGAGCTATGGCTACACCTTC. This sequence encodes CASSPRGQVSYGYTF.

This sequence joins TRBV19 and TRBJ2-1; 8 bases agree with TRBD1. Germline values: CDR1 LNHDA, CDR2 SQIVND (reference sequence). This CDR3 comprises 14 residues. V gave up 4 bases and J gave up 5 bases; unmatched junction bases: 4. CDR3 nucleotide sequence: TGTGCCAGTAGTAAGGGACAGGTACACAATGAGCAGTTCTTC. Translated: CASSKGQVHNEQFF.

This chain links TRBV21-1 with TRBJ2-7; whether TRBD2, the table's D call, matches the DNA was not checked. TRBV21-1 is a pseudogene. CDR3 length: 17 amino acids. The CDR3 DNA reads TGTGCCAGCAGCAACCGGGGGAAGGCATTAATCTCCTACGAGCAGTACTTC. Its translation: CASSNRGKALISYEQYF.

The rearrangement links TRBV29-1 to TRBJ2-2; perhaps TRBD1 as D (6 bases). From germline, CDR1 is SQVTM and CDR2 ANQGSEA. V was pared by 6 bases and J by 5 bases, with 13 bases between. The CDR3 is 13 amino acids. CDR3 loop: CSVRQVLTGELFF. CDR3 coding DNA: TGCAGCGTAAGACAGGTTTTAACCGGGGAGCTGTTTTTT.

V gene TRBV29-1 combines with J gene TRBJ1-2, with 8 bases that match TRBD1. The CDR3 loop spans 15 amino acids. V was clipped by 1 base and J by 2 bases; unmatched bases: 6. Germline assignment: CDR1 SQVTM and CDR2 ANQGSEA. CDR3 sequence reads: CSVEARDRSNYGYTF. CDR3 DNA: TGCAGCGTTGAAGCCCGGGACAGGTCGAACTATGGCTACACCTTC.

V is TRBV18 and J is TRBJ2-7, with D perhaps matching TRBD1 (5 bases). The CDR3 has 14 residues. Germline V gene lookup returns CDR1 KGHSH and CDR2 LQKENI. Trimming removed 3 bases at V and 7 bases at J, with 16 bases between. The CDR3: CASSPYLDSAEQYF. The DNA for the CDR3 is TGTGCCAGCTCACCCTACCTCGACAGTGCGGAGCAGTACTTC.

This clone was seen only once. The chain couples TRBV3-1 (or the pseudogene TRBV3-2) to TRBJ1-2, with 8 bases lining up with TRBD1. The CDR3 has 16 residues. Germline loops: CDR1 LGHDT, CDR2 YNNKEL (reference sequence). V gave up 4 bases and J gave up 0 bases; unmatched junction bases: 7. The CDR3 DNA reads TGTGCCAGCAGCCTCGGGACAGGCGTAGCTAACTATGGCTACACCTTC. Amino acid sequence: CASSLGTGVANYGYTF.

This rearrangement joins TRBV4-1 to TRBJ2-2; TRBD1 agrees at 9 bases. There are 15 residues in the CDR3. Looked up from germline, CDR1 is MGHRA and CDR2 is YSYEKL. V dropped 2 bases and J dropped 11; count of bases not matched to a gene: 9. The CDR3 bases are TGCGCCAGCAGCCAATCGGGACAGGGTGGTCGTGAGCTGTTTTTT. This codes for CASSQSGQGGRELFF.

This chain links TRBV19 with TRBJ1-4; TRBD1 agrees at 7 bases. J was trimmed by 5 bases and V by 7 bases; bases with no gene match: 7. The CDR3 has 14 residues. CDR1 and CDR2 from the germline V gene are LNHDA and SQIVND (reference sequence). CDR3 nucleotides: TGTGCCAGTACGTCGACAGGGAAAAATGAAAAACTGTTTTTT. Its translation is CASTSTGKNEKLFF.

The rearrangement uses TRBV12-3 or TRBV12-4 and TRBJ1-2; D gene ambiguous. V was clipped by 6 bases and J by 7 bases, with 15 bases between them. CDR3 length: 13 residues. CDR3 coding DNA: TGTGCCAGCAGCCCCCGAGGGCTTCTTGGCTACACCTTC. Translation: CASSPRGLLGYTF.

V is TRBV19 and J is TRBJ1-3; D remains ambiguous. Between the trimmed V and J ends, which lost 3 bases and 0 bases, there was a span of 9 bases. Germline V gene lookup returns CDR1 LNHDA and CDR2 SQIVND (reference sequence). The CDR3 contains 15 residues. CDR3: CASSMRSVSGNTIYF. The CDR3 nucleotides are TGTGCCAGTAGTATGCGGTCCGTCTCTGGAAACACCATATATTTT. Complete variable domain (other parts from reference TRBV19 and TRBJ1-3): DGGITQSPKYLFRKEGQNVTLSCEQNLNHDAMYWYRQDPGQGLRLIYYSQIVNDFQKGDIAEGYSVSREKKESFPLTVTSAQKNPTAFYLCASSMRSVSGNTIYFGEGSWLTVV.

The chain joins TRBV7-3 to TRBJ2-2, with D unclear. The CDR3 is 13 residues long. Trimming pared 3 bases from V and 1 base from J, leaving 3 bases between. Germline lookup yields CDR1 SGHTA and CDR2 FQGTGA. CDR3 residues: CASSFLNTGELFF. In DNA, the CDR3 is TGTGCCAGCAGCTTCTTGAACACCGGGGAGCTGTTTTTT.

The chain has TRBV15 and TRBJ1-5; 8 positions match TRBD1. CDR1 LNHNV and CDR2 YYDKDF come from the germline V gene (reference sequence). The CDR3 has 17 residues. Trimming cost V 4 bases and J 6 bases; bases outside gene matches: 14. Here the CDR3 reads CATSTRQGAGGTQPQHF. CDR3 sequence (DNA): TGTGCCACCAGCACTCGGCAGGGGGCCGGTGGAACTCAGCCCCAGCATTTT.

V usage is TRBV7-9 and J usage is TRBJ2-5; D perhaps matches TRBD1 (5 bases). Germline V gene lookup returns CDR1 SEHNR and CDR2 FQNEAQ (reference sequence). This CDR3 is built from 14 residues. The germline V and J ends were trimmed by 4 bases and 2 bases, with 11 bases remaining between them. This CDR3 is CASSSQQVQETQYF. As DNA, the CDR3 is TGTGCCAGCAGCTCTCAACAGGTACAAGAGACCCAGTACTTC.

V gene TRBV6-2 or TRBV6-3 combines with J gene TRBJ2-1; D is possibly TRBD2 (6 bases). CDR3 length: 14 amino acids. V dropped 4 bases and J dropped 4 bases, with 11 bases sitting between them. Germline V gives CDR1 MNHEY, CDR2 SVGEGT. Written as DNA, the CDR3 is TGTGCCAGCAGTTTACGGGGGACTTACAATGAGCAGTTCTTC. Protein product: CASSLRGTYNEQFF.

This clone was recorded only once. The CDR3 protein is CASSFRRAGGVYSGEKLFF. Here the CDR3 DNA reads TGTGCCAGCAGCTTCCGGCGGGCAGGGGGCGTATATAGTGGTGAAAAACTGTTTTTT. The chain joins TRBV11-2 to TRBJ1-4; 8 bases fit TRBD1. The CDR3 runs 19 residues. Germline assignment: CDR1 SGHAT and CDR2 FQNNGV. V was clipped by 3 bases and J by 7 bases; unmatched bases: 19.

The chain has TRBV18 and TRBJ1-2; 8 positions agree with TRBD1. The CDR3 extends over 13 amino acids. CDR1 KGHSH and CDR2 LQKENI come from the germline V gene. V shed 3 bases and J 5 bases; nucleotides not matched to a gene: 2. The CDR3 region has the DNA TGTGCCAGCTCACCGGACAGGGATTATGGCTACACCTTC. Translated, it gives CASSPDRDYGYTF. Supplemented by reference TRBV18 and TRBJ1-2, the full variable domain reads NAGVMQNPRHLVRRRGQEARLRCSPMKGHSHVYWYRQLPEEGLKFMVYLQKENIIDESGMPKERFSAEFPKEGPSILRIQQVVRGDSAAYFCASSPDRDYGYTFGSGTRLTVV.

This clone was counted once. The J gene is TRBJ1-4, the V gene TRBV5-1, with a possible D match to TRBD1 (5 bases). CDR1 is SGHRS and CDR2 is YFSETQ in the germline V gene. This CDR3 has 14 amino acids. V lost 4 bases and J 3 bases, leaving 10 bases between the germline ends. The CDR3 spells CASSPQVSNEKLFF. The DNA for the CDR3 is TGCGCCAGCAGCCCACAGGTATCTAATGAAAAACTGTTTTTT.

This CDR3 is CASRDSGVIPYF. The CDR3 bases are TGTGCCAGTAGGGACAGCGGGGTAATTCCGTATTTT. This chain links TRBV19 with TRBJ2-3; perhaps TRBD2 as D (7 bases). CDR1 and CDR2 (germline): LNHDA, SQIVND (reference sequence). The CDR3 has 12 residues. Trimming left V 6 bases short and J 14 bases short, with 18 bases between.

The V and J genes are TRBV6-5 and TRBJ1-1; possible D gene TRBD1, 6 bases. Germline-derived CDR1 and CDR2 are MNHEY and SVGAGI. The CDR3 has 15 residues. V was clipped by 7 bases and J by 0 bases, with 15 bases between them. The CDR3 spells CASTKGGYVNTEAFF. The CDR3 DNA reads TGTGCCAGCACCAAAGGGGGTTACGTGAACACTGAAGCTTTCTTT.

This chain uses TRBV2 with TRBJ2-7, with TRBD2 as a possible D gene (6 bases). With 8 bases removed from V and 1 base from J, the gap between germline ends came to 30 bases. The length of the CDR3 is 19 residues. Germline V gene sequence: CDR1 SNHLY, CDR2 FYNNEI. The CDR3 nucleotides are TGTGCCAGCCTTCTACACCTTAGGACTGGGGGAGGAATTTCCTACGAGCAGTACGTC. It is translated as CASLLHLRTGGGISYEQYV.

The CDR3 region is CASSPPVARGGTAFF. CDR3 sequence (DNA): TGTGCCAGCTCACCACCAGTTGCTCGGGGGGGCACGGCTTTCTTT. The chain couples TRBV18 to TRBJ1-1; D perhaps matches TRBD1 (6 bases). Germline CDR1 KGHSH, CDR2 LQKENI. Trimming cost V 0 bases and J 11 bases, with 19 bases left between them. The CDR3 covers 15 residues.

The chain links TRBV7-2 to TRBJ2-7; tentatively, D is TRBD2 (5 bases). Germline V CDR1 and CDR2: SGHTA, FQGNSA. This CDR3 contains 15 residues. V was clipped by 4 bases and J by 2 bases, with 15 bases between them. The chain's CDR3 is CASSSPAPGTYEQYF. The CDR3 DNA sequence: TGTGCCAGCAGCTCCCCTGCACCGGGAACCTACGAGCAGTACTTC.

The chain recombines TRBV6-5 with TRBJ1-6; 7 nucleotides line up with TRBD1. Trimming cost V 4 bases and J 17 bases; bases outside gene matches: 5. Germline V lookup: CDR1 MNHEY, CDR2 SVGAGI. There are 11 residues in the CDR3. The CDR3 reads CASSLTGAFHF. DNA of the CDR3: TGTGCCAGCAGTTTAACAGGGGCCTTCCACTTT.

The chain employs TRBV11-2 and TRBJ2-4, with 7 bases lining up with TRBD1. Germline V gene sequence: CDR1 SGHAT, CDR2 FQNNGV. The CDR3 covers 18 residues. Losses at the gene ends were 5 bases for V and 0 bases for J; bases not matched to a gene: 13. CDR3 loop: CASSPTRQGIGAKNIQYF. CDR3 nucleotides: TGTGCCAGCAGCCCAACCAGACAGGGAATAGGAGCCAAAAACATTCAGTACTTC.

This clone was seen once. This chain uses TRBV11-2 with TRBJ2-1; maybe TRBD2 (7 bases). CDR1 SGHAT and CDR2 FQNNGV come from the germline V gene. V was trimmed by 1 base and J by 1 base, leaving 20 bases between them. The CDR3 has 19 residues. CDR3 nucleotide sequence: TGTGCCAGCAGCTTAGGGGGGGGCGCAATAGGGAAATCCTACAATGAGCAGTTCTTC. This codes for CASSLGGGAIGKSYNEQFF.

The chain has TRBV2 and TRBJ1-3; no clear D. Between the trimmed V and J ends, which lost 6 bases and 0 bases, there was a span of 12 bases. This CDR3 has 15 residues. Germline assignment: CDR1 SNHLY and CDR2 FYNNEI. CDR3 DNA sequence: TGTGCCAGCAGCCCGGAGTCTGTCTCTGGAAACACCATATATTTT. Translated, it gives CASSPESVSGNTIYF.